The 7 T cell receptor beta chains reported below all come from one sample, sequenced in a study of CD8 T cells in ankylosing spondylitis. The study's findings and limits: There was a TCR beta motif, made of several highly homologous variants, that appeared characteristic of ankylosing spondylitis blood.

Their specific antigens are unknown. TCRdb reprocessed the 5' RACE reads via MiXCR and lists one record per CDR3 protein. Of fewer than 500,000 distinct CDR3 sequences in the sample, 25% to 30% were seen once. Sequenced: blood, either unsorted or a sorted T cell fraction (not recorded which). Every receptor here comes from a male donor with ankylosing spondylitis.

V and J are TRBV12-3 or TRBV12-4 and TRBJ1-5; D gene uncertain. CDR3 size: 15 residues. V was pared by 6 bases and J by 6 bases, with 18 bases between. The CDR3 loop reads CASSRRGRPGQPQHF. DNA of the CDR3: TGTGCCAGCAGCAGGAGAGGCAGGCCCGGTCAGCCCCAGCATTTT.

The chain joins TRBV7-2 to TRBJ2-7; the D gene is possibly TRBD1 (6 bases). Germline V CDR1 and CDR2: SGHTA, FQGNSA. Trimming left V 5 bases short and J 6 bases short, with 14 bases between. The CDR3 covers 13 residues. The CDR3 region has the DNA TGTGCCAGCAGCGTACAGGGAAATGGCGAGCAGTACGTC. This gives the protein CASSVQGNGEQYV.

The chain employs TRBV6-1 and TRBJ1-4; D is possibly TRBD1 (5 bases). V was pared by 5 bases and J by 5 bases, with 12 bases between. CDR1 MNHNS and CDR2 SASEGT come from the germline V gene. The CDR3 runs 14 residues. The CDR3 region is CASSQDSPNEKLFF. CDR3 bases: TGTGCCAGCAGTCAAGACAGCCCGAATGAAAAACTGTTTTTT.

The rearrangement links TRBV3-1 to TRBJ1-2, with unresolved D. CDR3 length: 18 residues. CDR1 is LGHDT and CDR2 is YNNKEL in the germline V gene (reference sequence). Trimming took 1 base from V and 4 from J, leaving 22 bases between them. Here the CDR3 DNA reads TGTGCCAGCAGCCAAGGGCTGCAGCCCCCACTTAGTGGCTATGGCTACACCTTC. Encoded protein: CASSQGLQPPLSGYGYTF.

The CDR3 bases are TGTGCCAGCAGCTTAGGAATAGAGGACATTCAGTACTTC. Translated: CASSLGIEDIQYF. The V and J genes are TRBV7-8 and TRBJ2-4; D is undetermined. Trimming left V 1 base short and J 8 bases short, with 9 bases between. The germline CDR1 and CDR2 sequences are SGHVS and FQNEAQ. CDR3 length: 13 residues.

The CDR3 sequence: CASSPGTGGQYF. The DNA for the CDR3 is TGTGCCAGCTCACCCGGGACAGGGGGACAGTACTTC. The rearrangement joins TRBV18 to TRBJ2-7; TRBD1 agrees at 11 bases. CDR1 and CDR2 (germline): KGHSH, LQKENI. This CDR3 comprises 12 residues. Trimming cost V 3 bases and J 10 bases; bases outside gene matches: 2. Using reference TRBV18 and TRBJ2-7 for the parts outside the CDR3, the full variable domain is NAGVMQNPRHLVRRRGQEARLRCSPMKGHSHVYWYRQLPEEGLKFMVYLQKENIIDESGMPKERFSAEFPKEGPSILRIQQVVRGDSAAYFCASSPGTGGQYFGPGTRLTVT.

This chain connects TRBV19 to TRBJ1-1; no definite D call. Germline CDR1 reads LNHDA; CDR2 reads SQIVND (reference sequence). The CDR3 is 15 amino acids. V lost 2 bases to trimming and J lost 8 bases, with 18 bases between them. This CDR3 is CASSIIQDYQREAFF. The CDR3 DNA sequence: TGTGCCAGTAGTATAATCCAGGACTACCAACGGGAAGCTTTCTTT.